The subject of this entry is one T cell receptor (beta chain). What it recognizes is unknown. Within the sample, other DNA sequences also encode this same CDR3. Per germline, CDR1 MNHNS and CDR2 SASEGT. The V segment lost 7 bases and the J segment 6 bases; nucleotides outside the gene matches: 6. There are 13 residues in the CDR3. The sample is drawn from a study of cytomegalovirus exposure and HLA in healthy donors. A multiplex PCR was run with 60 Vbeta primers and 13 Jbeta primers. As handled by the study authors: A later analysis tallied approximately 80 million unique TCR beta chains, about 12 million of them shared. Measured with immunoSEQ multiplex PCR; TCRdb has only the in-frame clones, and not every one. From that table come the V and J calls and clone size; the DNA was used to work out D and trimming. The table shows about 110,000 clones, with 81% occurring only once. Study findings and constraints: Roughly even sequencing depth across donors was the assumption behind the presence/absence analyses. It was confirmed in vitro that a few of the CMV-associated chains were specific for CMV antigens.

The material sequenced was PBMCs. This chain links TRBV6-1 with TRBJ1-2; 9 nucleotides match TRBD1. This sequence was found in a woman aged 25 to 39 in good health and CMV-seronegative. CDR3 region: CASIRQGVDGYTF. CDR3 DNA: TGTGCCAGCATTAGACAGGGGGTCGATGGCTACACCTTC.